One sample yielded the 23 T cell receptor beta chains listed below, sequenced in a study of blood T cell repertoires in COVID-19. Profiling relied on immunoSEQ multiplex PCR, and the TCRdb table lists in-frame clones only, not all of them. The sample consists of roughly 160,000 clones, 86% of them appearing once. The sample comprised peripheral blood. Receptors were obtained from a man aged 50-59 years with active or convalescent COVID-19.

The table lists this clone with a few counts. The chain couples TRBV9 to TRBJ1-6, with D possibly being TRBD1 (5 bases). The germline V and J ends were trimmed by 0 bases and 0 bases, with 7 bases remaining between them. The germline gives CDR1 SGDLS, CDR2 YYNGEE. The CDR3 spans 16 residues. CDR3 region: CASSVGGSSYNSPLHF. CDR3 in DNA: TGTGCCAGCAGCGTAGGGGGCAGCTCCTATAATTCACCCCTCCACTTT.

The chain has TRBV11-3 and TRBJ2-1; D gene ambiguous. The V end was cut by 1 base, the J end by 8 bases, with 12 bases between. The CDR3 sequence is 14 residues long. Germline values: CDR1 SGHNT, CDR2 YENEEA. This CDR3 is CASSLGGSQHEQFF. As DNA, the CDR3 is TGTGCCAGCAGCTTAGGAGGTAGTCAGCATGAGCAGTTCTTC.

The chain combines TRBV7-3 with TRBJ2-5, with D maybe TRBD2 (6 bases). This CDR3 has 16 amino acids. Germline V gives CDR1 SGHTA, CDR2 FQGTGA. V shed 5 bases and J shed 3 bases, with 19 bases lying between them. Here the CDR3 DNA reads TGTGCCAGCAGCCCAACAGGCGCGGGGTTAAAAGAGACCCAGTACTTC. Translating gives CASSPTGAGLKETQYF.

The rearrangement links TRBV13 to TRBJ2-6, with D unresolved. This CDR3 spans 13 amino acids. Germline loops: CDR1 PRHDT, CDR2 FYEKMQ (reference sequence). The V and J ends lost 3 bases and 4 bases respectively, with 4 bases between them. CDR3 nucleotides: TGTGCCAGCAGCTTCGAGGGGGCCAACGTCCTGACTTTC. Translated: CASSFEGANVLTF.

This CDR3 is CASSLGGGGTEAFF. The CDR3 bases are TGTGCCAGCAGTTTGGGGGGGGGAGGCACTGAAGCTTTCTTT. This chain joins TRBV6-2 or TRBV6-3 and TRBJ1-1, with D maybe TRBD1 (5 bases). The V gene's germline CDR1 is MNHEY and CDR2 SVGEGT. The germline V and J ends were trimmed by 4 bases and 4 bases, with 13 bases remaining between them. This CDR3 has 14 amino acids.

The J gene is TRBJ2-2, the V gene TRBV2; D not resolved. Trimming removed 4 bases from V and 0 bases from J, with 6 bases in between. The CDR3 extends over 14 amino acids. The V gene's germline CDR1 is SNHLY and CDR2 FYNNEI. In DNA, the CDR3 is TGTGCCAGCAGTGCGGTCACGAACACCGGGGAGCTGTTTTTT. It codes for CASSAVTNTGELFF.

The V and J genes are TRBV7-3 and TRBJ2-3; TRBD1 agrees at 9 bases. Germline V gives CDR1 SGHTA, CDR2 FQGTGA. The CDR3 is made up of 16 amino acids. The ends lost 0 bases at V and 3 bases at J; junction bases unmatched: 4. The CDR3 DNA is TGTGCCAGCAGCTTAACCGGGACAGGGAGTACAGATACGCAGTATTTT. Translated: CASSLTGTGSTDTQYF.

V gene TRBV5-4 combines with J gene TRBJ2-1; 7 bases fit TRBD1. V lost 4 bases, J lost 4 bases, and 8 bases stayed unmatched. CDR1 is SGHNT, CDR2 YYREEE, per germline (reference sequence). The CDR3 consists of 15 residues. The CDR3 coding sequence is TGTGCCAGCAGCCCTGACAGGGTCCCTTACAATGAGCAGTTCTTC. Protein sequence: CASSPDRVPYNEQFF. Variable domain in full (rest from reference TRBV5-4 and TRBJ2-1): ETGVTQSPTHLIKTRGQQVTLRCSSQSGHNTVSWYQQALGQGPQFIFQYYREEENGRGNFPPRFSGLQFPNYSSELNVNALELDDSALYLCASSPDRVPYNEQFFGPGTRLTVL.

The chain couples TRBV5-8 to TRBJ2-7; TRBD2 agrees at 12 bases. CDR3 length: 14 amino acids. Trimming cost V 4 bases and J 7 bases; bases outside gene matches: 6. Germline V CDR1 and CDR2: SGHTS, YDEGEE. The chain's CDR3 is CASSPGLAGYEQYF. The CDR3 DNA reads TGTGCCAGCAGCCCCGGACTAGCGGGGTATGAGCAGTACTTC.

The rearrangement joins TRBV6-5 to TRBJ1-1; 7 bases match TRBD1. CDR1 and CDR2 from the germline V gene are MNHEY and SVGAGI. Unmatched junction bases numbered 1, after V lost 0 bases and J lost 6 bases. The CDR3 covers 13 residues. CDR3 region: CASSYSQGSEAFF. The CDR3 DNA reads as TGTGCCAGCAGTTACTCACAGGGGTCTGAAGCTTTCTTT.

Points on this clone: This CDR3 is also generated by other DNA sequences in the sample. The V and J genes are TRBV19 and TRBJ2-7; TRBD2 agrees at 8 bases. V lost 5 bases to trimming and J lost 4 bases; unmatched junction nucleotides: 1. In germline, CDR1 is LNHDA, CDR2 SQIVND (reference sequence). This CDR3 contains 12 residues. The DNA for the CDR3 is TGTGCCAGTAGTCCGGGAGGGTACGAGCAGTACTTC. It is translated as CASSPGGYEQYF.

The genes are TRBV19 and TRBJ2-7, with 7 bases lining up with TRBD1. Germline-derived CDR1 and CDR2 are LNHDA and SQIVND (reference sequence). J was trimmed by 2 bases and V by 5 bases; bases with no gene match: 6. The CDR3 sequence is 14 residues long. CDR3 sequence reads: CASSWDRNTYEQYF. CDR3 nucleotide sequence: TGTGCCAGTAGTTGGGACAGAAACACCTACGAGCAGTACTTC.

The V call is TRBV7-3, the J call TRBJ2-2, with 10 bases lining up with TRBD1. This CDR3 contains 17 residues. Germline V gene data show CDR1 as SGHTA and CDR2 as FQGTGA. The trim removed 5 bases at V and 3 bases at J, leaving 9 bases unmatched. For the CDR3, the DNA is TGTGCCAGCAGCCTACGGGGGACAGGGGAGGACACCGGGGAGCTGTTTTTT. Amino acid sequence: CASSLRGTGEDTGELFF.

The rearrangement links TRBV7-9 to TRBJ2-2, with unresolved D. The length of the CDR3 is 15 residues. V lost 5 bases, J lost 2 bases, and 12 bases lay in between. From germline, CDR1 is SEHNR and CDR2 FQNEAQ (reference sequence). The CDR3 loop reads CASSRDISNTGELFF. The CDR3 DNA follows: TGTGCCAGCAGCCGCGACATTAGTAACACCGGGGAGCTGTTTTTT.

V is TRBV24-1 and J is TRBJ2-1, with 10 nucleotides matching TRBD1. Germline-derived CDR1 and CDR2 are KGHDR and SFDVKD. The V segment lost 9 bases and the J segment 0 bases; nucleotides outside the gene matches: 7. This CDR3 contains 16 residues. In DNA, the CDR3 is TGTGCCACCGCCGGGACAGGGGTGAGCTCCTACAATGAGCAGTTCTTC. The encoded protein is CATAGTGVSSYNEQFF.

The chain joins TRBV10-3 to TRBJ2-2, with 10 bases matching TRBD1. The germline gives CDR1 ENHRY, CDR2 SYGVKD. Trimming cost V 10 bases and J 6 bases; bases outside gene matches: 8. The CDR3 spans 14 residues. This CDR3 reads CASGDRGLAGELFF. The DNA for the CDR3 is TGTGCCAGCGGGGACAGGGGTTTGGCCGGGGAGCTGTTTTTT.

The rearrangement uses TRBV5-4 and TRBJ2-1, with 9 bases that match TRBD1. The V gene end was trimmed by 0 bases and the J gene end by 5 bases; junction bases not matched to a gene: 6. The CDR3 is 16 residues long. Germline lookup yields CDR1 SGHNT and CDR2 YYREEE (reference sequence). The CDR3 region is CASSLDPGQGHNEQFF. DNA for the CDR3: TGTGCCAGCAGCTTGGATCCGGGACAGGGTCACAATGAGCAGTTCTTC.

The V and J genes are TRBV9 and TRBJ1-2, with D possibly matching TRBD1 (6 bases). Germline-derived CDR1 and CDR2 are SGDLS and YYNGEE. Deletions cut 7 bases from V and 3 bases from J, with 22 bases between. This CDR3 comprises 16 residues. The CDR3 DNA sequence: TGTGCCAGCGGGTCGACAGGAGCCCCGCACGACTATGGCTACACCTTC. It encodes CASGSTGAPHDYGYTF.

The chain couples TRBV7-3 to TRBJ2-2; 9 bases are a match to TRBD1. The trim removed 5 bases at V and 7 bases at J, leaving 8 bases unmatched. The CDR3 length is 15 residues. Looked up from germline, CDR1 is SGHTA and CDR2 is FQGTGA. The CDR3 sequence is CASSPGTGFGGELFF. CDR3 coding DNA: TGTGCCAGCAGCCCAGGGACAGGGTTTGGCGGGGAGCTGTTTTTT.

The chain joins TRBV11-3 to TRBJ2-1, with D uncertain. The V end was cut by 8 bases, the J end by 4 bases, with 6 bases between. Per germline, CDR1 SGHNT and CDR2 YENEEA. The CDR3 spans 11 residues. CDR3 region: CASEMYNEQFF. CDR3 bases: TGTGCCAGCGAGATGTACAATGAGCAGTTCTTC.

The rearrangement uses TRBV7-9 and TRBJ2-6; 8 nucleotides align to TRBD2. CDR3 length: 16 residues. Germline values: CDR1 SEHNR, CDR2 FQNEAQ (reference sequence). With V trimmed by 6 bases and J by 0 bases, 4 bases remained unmatched. DNA of the CDR3: TGTGCCAGCAGTCTACTAGCGGCCTCTGGGGCCAACGTCCTGACTTTC. Translation gives CASSLLAASGANVLTF.

The CDR3 is CATGDSYNSPLHF. CDR3 nucleotides: TGTGCCACCGGGGACAGTTATAATTCACCCCTCCACTTT. J is TRBJ1-6 and V is TRBV19; 7 positions agree with TRBD1. The CDR3 is made up of 13 amino acids. V shed 10 bases, J shed 4 bases, and the junction held 4 bases outside the gene matches. Germline values: CDR1 LNHDA, CDR2 SQIVND (reference sequence).

V and J are TRBV23-1 and TRBJ2-7, with TRBD1 matching 11 bases. TRBV23-1 has ORF status, its function being uncertain. V shed 0 bases, J shed 2 bases, and the junction held 3 bases outside the gene matches. The CDR3 covers 16 residues. Here the CDR3 reads CASSQSPGQGAYEQYF. In nucleotides, the CDR3 is TGCGCCAGCAGTCAATCTCCGGGACAGGGGGCCTACGAGCAGTACTTC.